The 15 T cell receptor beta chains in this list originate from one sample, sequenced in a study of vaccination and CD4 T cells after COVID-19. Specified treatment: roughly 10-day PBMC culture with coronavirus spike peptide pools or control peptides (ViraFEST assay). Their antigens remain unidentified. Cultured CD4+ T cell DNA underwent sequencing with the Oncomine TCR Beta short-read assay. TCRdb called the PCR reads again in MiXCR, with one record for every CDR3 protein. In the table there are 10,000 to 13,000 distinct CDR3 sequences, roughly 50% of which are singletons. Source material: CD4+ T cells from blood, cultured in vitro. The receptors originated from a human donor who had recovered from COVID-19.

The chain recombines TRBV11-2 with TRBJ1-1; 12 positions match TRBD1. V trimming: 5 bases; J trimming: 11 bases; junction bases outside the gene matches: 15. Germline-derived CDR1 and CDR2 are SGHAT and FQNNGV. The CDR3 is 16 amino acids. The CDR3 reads CASSETGTGGAVGAFF. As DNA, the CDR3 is TGTGCCAGCAGCGAAACCGGGACAGGGGGCGCAGTGGGGGCTTTCTTT.

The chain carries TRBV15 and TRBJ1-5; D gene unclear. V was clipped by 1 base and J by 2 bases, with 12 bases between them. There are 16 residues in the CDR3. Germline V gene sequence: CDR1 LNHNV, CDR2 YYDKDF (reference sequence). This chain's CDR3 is CATSRAPDIGNQPQHF. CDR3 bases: TGTGCCACCAGCAGAGCACCCGACATAGGCAATCAGCCCCAGCATTTT.

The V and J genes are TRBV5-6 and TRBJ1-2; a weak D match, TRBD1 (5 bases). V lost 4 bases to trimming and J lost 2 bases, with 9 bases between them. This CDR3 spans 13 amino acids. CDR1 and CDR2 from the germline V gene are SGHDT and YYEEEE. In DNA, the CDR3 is TGTGCCAGCAGCCCCCGGGACAACTATGGCTACACCTTC. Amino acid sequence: CASSPRDNYGYTF.

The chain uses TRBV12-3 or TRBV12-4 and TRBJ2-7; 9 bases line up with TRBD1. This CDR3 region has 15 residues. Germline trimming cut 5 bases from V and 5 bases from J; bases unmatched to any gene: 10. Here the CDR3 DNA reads TGTGCCAGCAGTGCCCCCCGGGACAGGGATGACGAGCAGTACTTC. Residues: CASSAPRDRDDEQYF.

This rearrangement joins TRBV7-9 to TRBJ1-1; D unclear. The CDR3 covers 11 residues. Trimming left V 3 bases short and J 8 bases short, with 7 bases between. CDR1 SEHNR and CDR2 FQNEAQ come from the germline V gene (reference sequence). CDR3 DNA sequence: TGTGCCAGCAGCTTCCGGACCGAAGCTTTCTTT. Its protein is CASSFRTEAFF. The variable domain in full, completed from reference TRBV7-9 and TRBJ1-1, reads DTGVSQNPRHKITKRGQNVTFRCDPISEHNRLYWYRQTLGQGPEFLTYFQNEAQLEKSRLLSDRFSAERPKGSFSTLEIQRTEQGDSAMYLCASSFRTEAFFGQGTRLTVV.

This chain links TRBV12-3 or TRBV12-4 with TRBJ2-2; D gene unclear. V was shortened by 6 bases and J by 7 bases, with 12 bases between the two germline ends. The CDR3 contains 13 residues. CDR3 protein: CASSWVWGGELFF. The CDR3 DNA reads TGTGCCAGCAGCTGGGTCTGGGGCGGGGAGCTGTTTTTT.

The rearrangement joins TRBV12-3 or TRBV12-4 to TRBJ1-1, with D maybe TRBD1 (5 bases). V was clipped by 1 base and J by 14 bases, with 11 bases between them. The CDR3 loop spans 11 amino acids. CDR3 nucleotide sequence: TGTGCCAGCAGTTTAGGTTCAGGGCACTTCTTT. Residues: CASSLGSGHFF.

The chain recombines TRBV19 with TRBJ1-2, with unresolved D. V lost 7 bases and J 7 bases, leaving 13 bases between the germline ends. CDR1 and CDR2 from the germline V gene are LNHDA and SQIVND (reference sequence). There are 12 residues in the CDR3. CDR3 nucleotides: TGTGCCAGTAATTCCCGCGAGGCTGGCTACACCTTC. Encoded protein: CASNSREAGYTF.

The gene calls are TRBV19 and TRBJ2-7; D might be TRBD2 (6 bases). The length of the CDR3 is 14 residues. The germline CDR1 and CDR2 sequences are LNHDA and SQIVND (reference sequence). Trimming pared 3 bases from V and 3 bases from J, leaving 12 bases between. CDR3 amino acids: CASSMIAEDYEQYF. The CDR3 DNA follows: TGTGCCAGTAGTATGATAGCGGAGGACTACGAGCAGTACTTC.

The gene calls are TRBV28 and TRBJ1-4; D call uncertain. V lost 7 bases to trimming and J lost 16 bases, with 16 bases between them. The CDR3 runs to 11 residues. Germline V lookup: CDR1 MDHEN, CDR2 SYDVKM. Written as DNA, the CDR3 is TGTGCCAGCACAGACGGCCGTAAGGCGTTTTTT. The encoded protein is CASTDGRKAFF. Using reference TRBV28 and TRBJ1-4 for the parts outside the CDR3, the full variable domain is DVKVTQSSRYLVKRTGEKVFLECVQDMDHENMFWYRQDPGLGLRLIYFSYDVKMKEKGDIPEGYSVSREKKERFSLILESASTNQTSMYLCASTDGRKAFFGSGTQLSVL.

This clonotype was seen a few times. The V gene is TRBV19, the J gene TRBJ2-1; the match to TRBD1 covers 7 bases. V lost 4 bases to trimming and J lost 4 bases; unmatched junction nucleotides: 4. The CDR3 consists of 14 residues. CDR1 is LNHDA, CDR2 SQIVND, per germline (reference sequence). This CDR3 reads CASSRDREYNEQFF. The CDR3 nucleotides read TGTGCCAGTAGTAGAGACAGGGAGTACAATGAGCAGTTCTTC. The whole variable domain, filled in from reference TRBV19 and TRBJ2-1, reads DGGITQSPKYLFRKEGQNVTLSCEQNLNHDAMYWYRQDPGQGLRLIYYSQIVNDFQKGDIAEGYSVSREKKESFPLTVTSAQKNPTAFYLCASSRDREYNEQFFGPGTRLTVL.

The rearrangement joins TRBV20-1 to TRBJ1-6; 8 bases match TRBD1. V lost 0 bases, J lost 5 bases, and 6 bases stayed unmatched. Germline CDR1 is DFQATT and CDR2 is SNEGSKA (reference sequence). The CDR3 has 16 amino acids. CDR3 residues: CSARDSGTGDNSPLHF. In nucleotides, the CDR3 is TGCAGTGCTAGAGACTCCGGGACAGGAGATAATTCACCCCTCCACTTT.

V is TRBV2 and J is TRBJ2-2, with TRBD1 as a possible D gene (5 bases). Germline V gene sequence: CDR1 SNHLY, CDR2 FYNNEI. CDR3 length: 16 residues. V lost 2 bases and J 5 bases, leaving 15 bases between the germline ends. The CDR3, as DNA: TGTGCCAGCAGTGAATCAGGGTTTAGGAAGACCGGGGAGCTGTTTTTT. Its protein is CASSESGFRKTGELFF.

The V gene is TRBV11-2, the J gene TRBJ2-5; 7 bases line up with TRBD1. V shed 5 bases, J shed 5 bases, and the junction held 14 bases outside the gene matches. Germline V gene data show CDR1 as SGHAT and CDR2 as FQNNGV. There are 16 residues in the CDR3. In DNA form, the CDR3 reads TGTGCCAGCAGCCTAGGGCCAACGACAGGGATTGAGACCCAGTACTTC. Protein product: CASSLGPTTGIETQYF.

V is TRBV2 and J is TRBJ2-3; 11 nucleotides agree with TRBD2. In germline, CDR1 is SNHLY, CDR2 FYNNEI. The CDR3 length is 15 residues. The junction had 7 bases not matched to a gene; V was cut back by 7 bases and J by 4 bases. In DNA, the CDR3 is TGTGCCAGCAAGTCTACTAGCGGGAGCCCAGATACGCAGTATTTT. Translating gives CASKSTSGSPDTQYF.